These T cell receptor beta chains were read from a single sample in a study of CD8 T cells in ankylosing spondylitis. Using its own MiXCR run on the 5' RACE reads, TCRdb lists one record per CDR3 protein. The sample has about 39,000 distinct CDR3 sequences; less than 4% are singletons. Sequences were obtained from blood, either unsorted or a sorted T cell fraction (not recorded which). The source is a male donor with ankylosing spondylitis or in good health (not recorded which). Each CDR3 is given with its conserved first and last residue. The order of the fields is CDR3 protein, CDR3 DNA, D gene, clone size, J gene, V gene. D genes are given only for firm matches. Each size is once, few or many counts, or a class when the clone is expanded.

CDR3aa: CASSVVPASGLAGPSTDTQYF
CDR3nt: TGTGCCAGCAGCGTAGTGCCAGCTTCGGGACTAGCGGGGCCTAGCACAGATACGCAGTATTTT
d_gene: TRBD2
abundance: many
j_gene: TRBJ2-3
v_gene: TRBV9

CDR3aa: CASSVGSATNEKLFF
CDR3nt: TGTGCCAGCAGCGTCGGGTCTGCAACTAATGAAAAACTGTTTTTT
d_gene: .
abundance: many
j_gene: TRBJ1-4
v_gene: TRBV9

CDR3aa: CASSAQLGGGIDYGYTF
CDR3nt: TGTGCCAGCAGCGCCCAGCTTGGAGGGGGCATAGACTATGGCTACACCTTC
d_gene: TRBD1
abundance: many
j_gene: TRBJ1-2
v_gene: TRBV9

CDR3aa: CASSDLAGDGTDTQYF
CDR3nt: TGTGCCAGCAGCGATCTAGCGGGAGATGGCACAGATACGCAGTATTTT
d_gene: TRBD2
abundance: many
j_gene: TRBJ2-3
v_gene: TRBV9

CDR3aa: CASSVGQKNTGELFF
CDR3nt: TGTGCCAGCAGCGTAGGTCAGAAGAACACCGGGGAGCTGTTTTTT
d_gene: .
abundance: many
j_gene: TRBJ2-2
v_gene: TRBV9

CDR3aa: CASSVDLGGDTEAFF
CDR3nt: TGTGCCAGCAGCGTAGATCTGGGTGGGGACACTGAAGCTTTCTTT
d_gene: .
abundance: many
j_gene: TRBJ1-1
v_gene: TRBV9

CDR3aa: CASSGQGRSRNTEAFF
CDR3nt: TGTGCCAGCAGCGGACAGGGGCGCTCTAGGAACACTGAAGCTTTCTTT
d_gene: TRBD1
abundance: many
j_gene: TRBJ1-1
v_gene: TRBV9

CDR3aa: CASSRGGSGANVLTF
CDR3nt: TGTGCCAGCAGTAGAGGGGGCTCCGGGGCCAACGTCCTGACTTTC
d_gene: TRBD1
abundance: many
j_gene: TRBJ2-6
v_gene: TRBV9

CDR3aa: CASSSDGGANTGELFF
CDR3nt: TGTGCCAGCAGCTCCGATGGCGGGGCGAACACCGGGGAGCTGTTTTTT
d_gene: .
abundance: many
j_gene: TRBJ2-2
v_gene: TRBV9

CDR3aa: CSARGPRNSGNTIYF
CDR3nt: TGCAGTGCCCGAGGGCCGCGCAACTCTGGAAACACCATATATTTT
d_gene: .
abundance: medium-sized
j_gene: TRBJ1-3
v_gene: TRBV20-1

CDR3aa: CASSEQGFWGTDTQYF
CDR3nt: TGTGCCAGCAGCGAACAGGGGTTTTGGGGCACAGATACGCAGTATTTT
d_gene: TRBD1
abundance: many
j_gene: TRBJ2-3
v_gene: TRBV9

CDR3aa: CASSVVGRGQPKQFF
CDR3nt: TGTGCCAGCAGCGTAGTAGGCAGGGGTCAACCCAAGCAGTTCTTC
d_gene: .
abundance: many
j_gene: TRBJ2-1
v_gene: TRBV9

CDR3aa: CASSAGGPFTGELFF
CDR3nt: TGTGCCAGCAGCGCCGGTGGACCCTTCACCGGGGAGCTGTTTTTT
d_gene: .
abundance: many
j_gene: TRBJ2-2
v_gene: TRBV9